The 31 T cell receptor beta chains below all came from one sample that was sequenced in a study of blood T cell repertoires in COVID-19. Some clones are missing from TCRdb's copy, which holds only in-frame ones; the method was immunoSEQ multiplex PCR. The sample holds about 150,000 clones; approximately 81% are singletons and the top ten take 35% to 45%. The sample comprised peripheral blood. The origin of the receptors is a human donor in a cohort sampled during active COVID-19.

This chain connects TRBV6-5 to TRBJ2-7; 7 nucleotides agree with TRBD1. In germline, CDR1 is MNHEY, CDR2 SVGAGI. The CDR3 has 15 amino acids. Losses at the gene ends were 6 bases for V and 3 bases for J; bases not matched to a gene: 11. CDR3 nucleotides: TGTGCCAGCAGAAGCTGGGACAGCGCAGGCTACGAGCAGTACTTC. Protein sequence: CASRSWDSAGYEQYF.

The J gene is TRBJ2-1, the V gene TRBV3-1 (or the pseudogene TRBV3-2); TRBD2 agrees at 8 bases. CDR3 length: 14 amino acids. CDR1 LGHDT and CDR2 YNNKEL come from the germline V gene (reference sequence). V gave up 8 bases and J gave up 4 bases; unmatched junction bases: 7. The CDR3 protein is CASEPSGSYNEQFF. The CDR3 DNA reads TGTGCCAGCGAACCAAGCGGGAGTTACAATGAGCAGTTCTTC.

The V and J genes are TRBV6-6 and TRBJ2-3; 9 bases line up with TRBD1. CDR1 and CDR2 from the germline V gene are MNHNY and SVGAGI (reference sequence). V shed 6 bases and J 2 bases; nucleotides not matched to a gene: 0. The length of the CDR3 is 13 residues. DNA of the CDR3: TGTGCCAGCAGACAGGGGGCCACAGATACGCAGTATTTT. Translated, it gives CASRQGATDTQYF.

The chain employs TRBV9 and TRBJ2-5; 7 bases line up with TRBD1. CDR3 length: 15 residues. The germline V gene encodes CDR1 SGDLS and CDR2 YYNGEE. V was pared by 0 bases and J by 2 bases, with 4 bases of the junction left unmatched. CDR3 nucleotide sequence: TGTGCCAGCAGCGTAGCGCTGGGACAGCAAGAGACCCAGTACTTC. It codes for CASSVALGQQETQYF. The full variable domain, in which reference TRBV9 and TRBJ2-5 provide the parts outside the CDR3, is DSGVTQTPKHLITATGQRVTLRCSPRSGDLSVYWYQQSLDQGLQFLIQYYNGEERAKGNILERFSAQQFPDLHSELNLSSLELGDSALYFCASSVALGQQETQYFGPGTRLLVL.

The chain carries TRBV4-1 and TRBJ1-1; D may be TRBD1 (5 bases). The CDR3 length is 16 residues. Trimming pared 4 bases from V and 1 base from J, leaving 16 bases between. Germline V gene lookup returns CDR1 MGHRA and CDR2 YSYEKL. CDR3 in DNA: TGCGCCAGCAGCCCGCTGGGGCAGGGCAAGAACACTGAAGCTTTCTTT. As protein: CASSPLGQGKNTEAFF.

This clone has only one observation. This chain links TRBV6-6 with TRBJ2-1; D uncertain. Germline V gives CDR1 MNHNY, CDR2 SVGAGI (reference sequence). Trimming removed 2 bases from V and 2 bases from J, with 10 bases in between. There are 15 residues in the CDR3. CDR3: CASSYPPDTYNEQFF. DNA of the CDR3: TGTGCCAGCAGTTACCCGCCCGACACCTACAATGAGCAGTTCTTC.

The CDR3 DNA sequence: TGTGCCAGCAGACGGGTCGCCGCCTACAATGAGCAGTTCTTC. It is translated as CASRRVAAYNEQFF. V usage is TRBV6-5 and J usage is TRBJ2-1; D is unclear. Between the trimmed V and J ends, which lost 6 bases and 2 bases, there was a span of 11 bases. From germline, CDR1 is MNHEY and CDR2 SVGAGI. The CDR3 sequence is 14 residues long.

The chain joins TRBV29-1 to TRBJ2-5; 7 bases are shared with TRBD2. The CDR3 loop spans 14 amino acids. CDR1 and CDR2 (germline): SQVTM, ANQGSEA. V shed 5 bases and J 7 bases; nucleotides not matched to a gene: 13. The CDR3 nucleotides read TGCAGCGTTACCCGTCTGGCGGGGGAATGGACCCAGTACTTC. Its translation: CSVTRLAGEWTQYF.

The CDR3 DNA sequence: TGTGCCATCAGGTCGACAGGGGTGGAGACCCAGTACTTC. It codes for CAIRSTGVETQYF. The rearrangement links TRBV10-3 to TRBJ2-5, with 8 nucleotides matching TRBD1. The CDR3 has 13 residues. The junction had 5 bases not matched to a gene; V was cut back by 6 bases and J by 5 bases. The germline CDR1 and CDR2 sequences are ENHRY and SYGVKD.

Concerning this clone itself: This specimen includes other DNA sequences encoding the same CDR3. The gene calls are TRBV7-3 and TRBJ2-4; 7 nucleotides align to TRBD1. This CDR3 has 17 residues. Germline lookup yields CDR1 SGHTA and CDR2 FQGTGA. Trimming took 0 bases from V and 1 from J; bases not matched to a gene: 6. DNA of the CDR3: TGTGCCAGCAGCTTAACAGGGGGCGGTCCTGCCAAAAACATTCAGTACTTC. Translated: CASSLTGGGPAKNIQYF.

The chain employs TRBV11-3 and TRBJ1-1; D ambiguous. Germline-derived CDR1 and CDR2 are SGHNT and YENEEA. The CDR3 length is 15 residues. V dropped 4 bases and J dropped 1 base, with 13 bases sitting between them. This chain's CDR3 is CASSSPPTRNTEAFF. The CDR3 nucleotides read TGTGCCAGCAGCTCCCCCCCTACTCGGAACACTGAAGCTTTCTTT.

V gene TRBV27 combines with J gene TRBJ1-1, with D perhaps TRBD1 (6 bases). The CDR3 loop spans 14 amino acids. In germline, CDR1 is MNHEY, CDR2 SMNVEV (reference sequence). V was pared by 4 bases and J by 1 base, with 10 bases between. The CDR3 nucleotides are TGTGCCAGCAGTTATCTACAGGGGAACACTGAAGCTTTCTTT. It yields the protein CASSYLQGNTEAFF.

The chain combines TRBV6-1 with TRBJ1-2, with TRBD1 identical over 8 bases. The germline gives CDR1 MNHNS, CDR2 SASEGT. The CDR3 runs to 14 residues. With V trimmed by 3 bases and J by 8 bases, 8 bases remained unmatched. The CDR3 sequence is CASSDRGLLRGYTF. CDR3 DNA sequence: TGTGCCAGCAGTGACAGGGGGCTTTTGAGGGGCTACACCTTC.

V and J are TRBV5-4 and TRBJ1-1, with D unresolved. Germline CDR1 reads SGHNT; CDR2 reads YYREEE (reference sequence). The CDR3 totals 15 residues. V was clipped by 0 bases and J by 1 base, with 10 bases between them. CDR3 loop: CASSLVVRSNTEAFF. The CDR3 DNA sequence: TGTGCCAGCAGCTTGGTGGTCAGATCGAACACTGAAGCTTTCTTT.

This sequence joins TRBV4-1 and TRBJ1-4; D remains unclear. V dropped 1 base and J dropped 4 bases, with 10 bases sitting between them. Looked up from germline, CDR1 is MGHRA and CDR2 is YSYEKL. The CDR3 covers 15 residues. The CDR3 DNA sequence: TGCGCCAGCAGCCAAGGAGGGAGGAGTAATGAAAAACTGTTTTTT. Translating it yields CASSQGGRSNEKLFF.

The CDR3 DNA is TGTGCCATCAGTGAGCGATTGTTTGAACTAGCGAACACCGGGGAGCTGTTTTTT. Translated, it gives CAISERLFELANTGELFF. V gene TRBV10-3 combines with J gene TRBJ2-2; tentatively, D is TRBD2 (5 bases). This CDR3 region has 18 residues. V lost 2 bases and J 0 bases, leaving 16 bases between the germline ends. In germline, CDR1 is ENHRY, CDR2 SYGVKD.

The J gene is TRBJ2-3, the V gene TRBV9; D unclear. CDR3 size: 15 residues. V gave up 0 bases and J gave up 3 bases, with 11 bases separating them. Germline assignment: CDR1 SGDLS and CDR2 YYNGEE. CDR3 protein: CASSVAGQPTDTQYF. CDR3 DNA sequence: TGTGCCAGCAGCGTAGCTGGGCAGCCGACAGATACGCAGTATTTT.

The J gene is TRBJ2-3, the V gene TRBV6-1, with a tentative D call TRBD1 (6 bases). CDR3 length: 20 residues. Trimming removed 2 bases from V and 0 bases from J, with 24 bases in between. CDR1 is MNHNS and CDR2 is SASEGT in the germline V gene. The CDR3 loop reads CASSESPPLGPDRSTDTQYF. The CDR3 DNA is TGTGCCAGCAGTGAATCGCCCCCACTCGGGCCGGACAGAAGCACAGATACGCAGTATTTT.

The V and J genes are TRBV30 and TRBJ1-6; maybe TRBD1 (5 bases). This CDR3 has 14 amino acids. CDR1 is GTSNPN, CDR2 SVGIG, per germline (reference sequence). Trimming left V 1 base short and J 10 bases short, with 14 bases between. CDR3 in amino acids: CAWSDRGRGSPLHF. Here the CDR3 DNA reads TGTGCCTGGAGTGATCGGGGCCGGGGGTCACCCCTCCACTTT. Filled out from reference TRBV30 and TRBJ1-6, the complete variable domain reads SQTIHQWPATLVQPVGSPLSLECTVEGTSNPNLYWYRQAAGRGLQLLFYSVGIGQISSEVPQNLSASRPQDRQFILSSKKLLLSDSGFYLCAWSDRGRGSPLHFGNGTRLTVT.

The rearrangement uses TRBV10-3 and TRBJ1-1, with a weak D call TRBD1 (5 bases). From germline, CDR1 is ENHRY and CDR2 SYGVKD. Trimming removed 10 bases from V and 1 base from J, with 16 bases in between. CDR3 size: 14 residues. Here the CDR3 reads CATTTGRANTEAFF. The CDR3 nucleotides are TGTGCCACTACAACCGGCAGGGCGAACACTGAAGCTTTCTTT.

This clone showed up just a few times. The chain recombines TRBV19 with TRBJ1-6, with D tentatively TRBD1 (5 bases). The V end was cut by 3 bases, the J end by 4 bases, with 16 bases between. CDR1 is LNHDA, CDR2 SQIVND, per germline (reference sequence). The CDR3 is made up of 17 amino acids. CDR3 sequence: CASSITPGPSYNSPLHF. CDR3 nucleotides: TGTGCCAGTAGTATTACGCCAGGGCCCTCGTATAATTCACCCCTCCACTTT.

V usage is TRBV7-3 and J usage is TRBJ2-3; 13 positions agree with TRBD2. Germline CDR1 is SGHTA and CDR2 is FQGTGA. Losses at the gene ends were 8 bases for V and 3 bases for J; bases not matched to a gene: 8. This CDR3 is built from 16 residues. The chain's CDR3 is CASATTSGGATDTQYF. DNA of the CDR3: TGTGCCAGCGCGACTACTAGCGGGGGGGCAACAGATACGCAGTATTTT.

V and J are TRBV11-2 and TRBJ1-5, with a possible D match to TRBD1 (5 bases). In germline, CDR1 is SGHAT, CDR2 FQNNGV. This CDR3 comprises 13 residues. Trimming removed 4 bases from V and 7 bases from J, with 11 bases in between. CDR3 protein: CASSWTRGQPQHF. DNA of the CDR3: TGTGCCAGCAGCTGGACTAGGGGACAGCCCCAGCATTTT.

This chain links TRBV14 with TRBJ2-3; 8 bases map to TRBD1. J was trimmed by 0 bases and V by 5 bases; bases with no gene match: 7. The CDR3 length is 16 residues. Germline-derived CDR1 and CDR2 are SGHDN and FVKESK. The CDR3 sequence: CASSARQGLSTDTQYF. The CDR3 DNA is TGTGCCAGCAGCGCTCGACAGGGGCTTAGCACAGATACGCAGTATTTT.

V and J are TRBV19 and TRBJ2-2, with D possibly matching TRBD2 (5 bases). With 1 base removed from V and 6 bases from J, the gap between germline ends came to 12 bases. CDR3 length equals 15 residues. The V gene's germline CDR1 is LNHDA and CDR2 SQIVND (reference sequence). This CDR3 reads CASSIGERGPGELFF. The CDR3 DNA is TGTGCCAGTAGTATAGGGGAGCGAGGACCCGGGGAGCTGTTTTTT.

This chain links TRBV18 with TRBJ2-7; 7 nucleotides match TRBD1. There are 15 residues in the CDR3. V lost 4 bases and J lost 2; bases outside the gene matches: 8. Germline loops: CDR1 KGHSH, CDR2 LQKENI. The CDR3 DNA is TGTGCCAGCTCACAGAGCGAACAGGGGCCCTACGAGCAGTACTTC. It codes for CASSQSEQGPYEQYF.

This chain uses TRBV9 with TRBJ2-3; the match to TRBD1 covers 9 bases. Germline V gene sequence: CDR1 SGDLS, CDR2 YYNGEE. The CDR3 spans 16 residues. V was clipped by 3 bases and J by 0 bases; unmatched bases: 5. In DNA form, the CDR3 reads TGTGCCAGCAGCGCCGGGACAGGGACTAGCACAGATACGCAGTATTTT. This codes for CASSAGTGTSTDTQYF.

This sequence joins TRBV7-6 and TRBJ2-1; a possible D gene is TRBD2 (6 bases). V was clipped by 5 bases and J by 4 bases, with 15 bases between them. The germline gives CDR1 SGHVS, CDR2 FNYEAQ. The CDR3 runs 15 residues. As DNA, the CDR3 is TGTGCCAGCAGCAGGGGCGGGACTGGTTACAATGAGCAGTTCTTC. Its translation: CASSRGGTGYNEQFF. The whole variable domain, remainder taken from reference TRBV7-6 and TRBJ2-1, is GAGVSQSPRYKVTKRGQDVALRCDPISGHVSLYWYRQALGQGPEFLTYFNYEAQQDKSGLPNDRFSAERPEGSISTLTIQRTEQRDSAMYRCASSRGGTGYNEQFFGPGTRLTVL.

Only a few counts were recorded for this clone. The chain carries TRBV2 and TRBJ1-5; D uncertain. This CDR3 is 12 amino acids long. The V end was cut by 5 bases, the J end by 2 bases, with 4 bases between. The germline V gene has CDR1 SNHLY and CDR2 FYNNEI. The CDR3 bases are TGTGCCAGCAGTAGCGGCAATCAGCCCCAGCATTTT. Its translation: CASSSGNQPQHF.

This CDR3 reads CATSSATGTYTDTQYF. The CDR3 DNA follows: TGTGCCACCAGCTCCGCTACCGGGACTTATACAGATACGCAGTATTTT. The chain recombines TRBV24-1 with TRBJ2-3; D may be TRBD2 (6 bases). The length of the CDR3 is 16 residues. Germline-derived CDR1 and CDR2 are KGHDR and SFDVKD. The V gene lost 7 bases and the J gene lost 3 bases, with 19 bases spanning the gap.

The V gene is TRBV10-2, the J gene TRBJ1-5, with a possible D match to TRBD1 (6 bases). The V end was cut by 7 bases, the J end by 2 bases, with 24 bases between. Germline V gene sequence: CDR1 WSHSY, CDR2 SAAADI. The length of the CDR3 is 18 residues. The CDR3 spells CASIIPGTPDLGNQPQHF. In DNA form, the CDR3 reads TGCGCCAGCATCATCCCCGGGACACCCGACCTGGGCAATCAGCCCCAGCATTTT.